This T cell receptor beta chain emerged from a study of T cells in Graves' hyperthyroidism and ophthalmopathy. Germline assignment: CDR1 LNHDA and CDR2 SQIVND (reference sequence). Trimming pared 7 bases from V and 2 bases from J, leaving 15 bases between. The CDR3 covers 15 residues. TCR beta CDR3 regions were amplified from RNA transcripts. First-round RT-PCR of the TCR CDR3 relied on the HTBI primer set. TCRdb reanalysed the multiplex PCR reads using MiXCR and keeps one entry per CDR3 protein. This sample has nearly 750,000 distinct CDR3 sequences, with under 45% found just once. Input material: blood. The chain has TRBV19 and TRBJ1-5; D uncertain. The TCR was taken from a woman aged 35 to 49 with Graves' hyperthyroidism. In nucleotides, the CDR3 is TGTGCCAGTAACGACCTAATCAGCGGCAATCAGCCCCAGCATTTT. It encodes CASNDLISGNQPQHF.